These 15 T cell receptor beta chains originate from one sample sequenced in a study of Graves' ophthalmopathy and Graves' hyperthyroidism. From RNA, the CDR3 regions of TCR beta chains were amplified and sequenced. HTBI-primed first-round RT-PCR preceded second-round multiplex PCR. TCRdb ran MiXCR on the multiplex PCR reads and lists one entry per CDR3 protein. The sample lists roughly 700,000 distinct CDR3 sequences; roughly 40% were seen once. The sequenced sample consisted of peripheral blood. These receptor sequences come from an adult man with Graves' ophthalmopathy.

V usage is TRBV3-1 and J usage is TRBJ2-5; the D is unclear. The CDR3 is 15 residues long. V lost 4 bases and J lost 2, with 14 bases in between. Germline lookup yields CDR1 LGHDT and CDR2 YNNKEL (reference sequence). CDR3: CASSRKITAQETQYF. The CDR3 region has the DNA TGTGCCAGCAGCCGTAAGATTACAGCACAAGAGACCCAGTACTTC.

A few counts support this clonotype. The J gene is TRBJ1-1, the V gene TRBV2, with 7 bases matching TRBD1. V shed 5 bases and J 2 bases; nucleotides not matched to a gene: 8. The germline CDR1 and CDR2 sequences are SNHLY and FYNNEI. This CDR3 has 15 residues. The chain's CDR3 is CASSSPGQKNTEAFF. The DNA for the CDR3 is TGTGCCAGCAGTTCTCCGGGACAGAAAAACACTGAAGCTTTCTTT.

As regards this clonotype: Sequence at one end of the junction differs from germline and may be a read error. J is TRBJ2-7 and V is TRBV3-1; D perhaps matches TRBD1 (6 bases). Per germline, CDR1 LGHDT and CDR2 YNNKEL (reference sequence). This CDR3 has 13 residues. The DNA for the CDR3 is TGTGCCAGCAGCCAGGACAGAGCCCGCGAGCAGTGCTTC. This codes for CASSQDRAREQCF.

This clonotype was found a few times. For the CDR3, the DNA is TGTGCCAGCAGCTGGGGGGACGGAAATGAAAAACTGTTTTTT. Translation gives CASSWGDGNEKLFF. V and J are TRBV6-2 or TRBV6-3 and TRBJ1-4, with D tentatively TRBD1 (5 bases). Germline V gives CDR1 MNHEY, CDR2 SVGEGT. This CDR3 is 14 amino acids long. Deletions cut 6 bases from V and 5 bases from J, with 13 bases between.

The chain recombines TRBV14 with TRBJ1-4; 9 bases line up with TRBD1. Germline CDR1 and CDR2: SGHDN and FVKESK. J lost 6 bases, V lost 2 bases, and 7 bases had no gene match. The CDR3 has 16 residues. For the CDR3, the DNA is TGTGCCAGCAGCCAACCCGGGACAGGGTACCATGAAAAACTGTTTTTT. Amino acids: CASSQPGTGYHEKLFF.

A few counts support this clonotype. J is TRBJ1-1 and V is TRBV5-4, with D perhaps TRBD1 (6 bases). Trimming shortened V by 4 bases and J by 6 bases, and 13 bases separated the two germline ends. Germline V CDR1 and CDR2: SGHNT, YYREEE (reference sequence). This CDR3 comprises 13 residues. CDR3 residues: CASSGERGAEAFF. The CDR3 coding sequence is TGTGCCAGCAGCGGGGAGAGGGGGGCTGAAGCTTTCTTT.

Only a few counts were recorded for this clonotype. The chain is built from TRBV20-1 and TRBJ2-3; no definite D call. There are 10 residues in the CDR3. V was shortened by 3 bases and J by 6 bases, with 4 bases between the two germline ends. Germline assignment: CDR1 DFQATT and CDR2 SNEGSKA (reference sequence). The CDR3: CSASADTQYF. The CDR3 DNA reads TGCAGTGCTAGTGCCGATACGCAGTATTTT.

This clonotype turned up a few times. This CDR3 reads CASSEQGSVETQYF. The DNA for the CDR3 is TGCGCCAGCAGTGAGCAGGGCTCGGTAGAGACCCAGTACTTC. The J gene is TRBJ2-5, the V gene TRBV10-1; possible D gene TRBD1, 5 bases. Deletions cut 2 bases from V and 4 bases from J, with 11 bases between. This CDR3 has 14 residues. Looked up from germline, CDR1 is WNHNN and CDR2 is SYGVQD (reference sequence).

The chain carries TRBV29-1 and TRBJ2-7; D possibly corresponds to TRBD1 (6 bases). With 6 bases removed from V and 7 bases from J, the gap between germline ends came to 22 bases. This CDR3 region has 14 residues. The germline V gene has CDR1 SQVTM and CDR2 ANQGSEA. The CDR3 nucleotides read TGCAGCGTCGGTCTGACAGGATCCCTCTTTGAGCAGTACTTC. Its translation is CSVGLTGSLFEQYF.

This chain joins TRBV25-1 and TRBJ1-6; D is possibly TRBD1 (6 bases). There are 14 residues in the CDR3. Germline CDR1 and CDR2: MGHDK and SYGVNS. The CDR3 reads CARGSRQDNSPLHF. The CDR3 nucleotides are TGTGCTAGAGGCAGTAGACAGGATAATTCACCCCTCCACTTT.

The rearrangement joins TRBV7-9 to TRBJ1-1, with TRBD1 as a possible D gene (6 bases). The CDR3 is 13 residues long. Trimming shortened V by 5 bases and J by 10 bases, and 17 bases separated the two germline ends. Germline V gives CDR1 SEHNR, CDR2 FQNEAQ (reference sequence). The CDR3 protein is CASSPPGGGLAFF. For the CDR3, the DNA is TGTGCCAGCAGCCCCCCCGGGGGGGGCCTAGCTTTCTTT. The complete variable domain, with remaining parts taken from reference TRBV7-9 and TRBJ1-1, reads DTGVSQNPRHKITKRGQNVTFRCDPISEHNRLYWYRQTLGQGPEFLTYFQNEAQLEKSRLLSDRFSAERPKGSFSTLEIQRTEQGDSAMYLCASSPPGGGLAFFGQGTRLTVV.

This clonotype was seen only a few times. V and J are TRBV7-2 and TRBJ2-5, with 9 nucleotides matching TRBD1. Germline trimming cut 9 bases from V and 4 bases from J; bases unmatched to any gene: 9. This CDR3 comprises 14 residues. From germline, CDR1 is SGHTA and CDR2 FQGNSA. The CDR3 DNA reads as TGTGCCAGTACTAACAGGGGGCTCACAGAGACCCAGTACTTC. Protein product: CASTNRGLTETQYF.

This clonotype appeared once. The CDR3 DNA reads TGTGCCTGGAGTGGACAGTACGAGCAGTACTTC. Protein: CAWSGQYEQYF. The chain has TRBV11-2 and TRBJ2-7; weak D call: TRBD1 (6 bases). Germline V CDR1 and CDR2: SGHAT, FQNNGV. Trimming pared 11 bases from V and 4 bases from J, leaving 12 bases between. The CDR3 is made up of 11 amino acids.

The CDR3 loop is CASSLGAGVYYEQYF. The CDR3 DNA reads as TGTGCCAGCAGCTTAGGGGCAGGGGTTTACTACGAGCAGTACTTC. V is TRBV25-1 and J is TRBJ2-7; a weak D match, TRBD1 (6 bases). The CDR3 totals 15 residues. Between the trimmed V and J ends, which lost 6 bases and 3 bases, there was a span of 18 bases. Per the germline V gene, CDR1 is MGHDK and CDR2 is SYGVNS.

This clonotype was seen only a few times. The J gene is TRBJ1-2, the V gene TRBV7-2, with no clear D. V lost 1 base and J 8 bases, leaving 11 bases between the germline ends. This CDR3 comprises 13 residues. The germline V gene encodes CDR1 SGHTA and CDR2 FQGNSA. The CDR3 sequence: CASSLDLSRGYTF. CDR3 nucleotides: TGTGCCAGCAGCTTAGATCTGAGTCGAGGCTACACCTTC.